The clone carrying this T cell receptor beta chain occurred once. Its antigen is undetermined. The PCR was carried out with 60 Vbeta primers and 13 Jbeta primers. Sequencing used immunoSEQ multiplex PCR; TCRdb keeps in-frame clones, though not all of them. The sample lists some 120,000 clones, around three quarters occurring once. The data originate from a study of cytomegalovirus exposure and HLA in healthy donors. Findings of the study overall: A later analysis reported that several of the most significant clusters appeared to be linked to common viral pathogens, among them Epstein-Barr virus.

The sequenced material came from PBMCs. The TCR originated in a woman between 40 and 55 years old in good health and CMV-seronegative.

The CDR3 nucleotides are TGTGCCAGCAGTTCGCCTCGGACTAGCGGGGGCTACGAGCAGTACTTC. Protein product: CASSSPRTSGGYEQYF. The V gene is TRBV27, the J gene TRBJ2-7; TRBD2 matches at 13 bases. CDR1 is MNHEY and CDR2 is SMNVEV in the germline V gene (reference sequence). The CDR3 loop spans 16 amino acids. The junction had 6 bases not matched to a gene; V was cut back by 4 bases and J by 3 bases.